The clone carrying this TCR beta chain was detected only a few times. Its antigen is not identified. The sample providers were healthy Caucasian people from Russia, aged roughly 6 to 95. Alongside a J-beta primer mix, a sample-barcoded 5' primer served in a second PCR lasting about 7 to 11 cycles. One entry per CDR3 protein results from TCRdb running MiXCR on the 5' RACE reads. The sample carries approximately 800,000 distinct CDR3 sequences, 56% recorded once. The data stem from a study of blood T cells in healthy people across ages. Study-level findings and limits: A roughly linear fall in TCR beta diversity per million T cells was seen with increasing age.

CDR3 length: 15 residues. Losses at the gene ends were 9 bases for V and 4 bases for J; bases not matched to a gene: 13. The germline CDR1 and CDR2 sequences are SGHVS and FQNEAQ. The sequence came from a man aged 35 to 55 in good health. The genes are TRBV7-8 and TRBJ2-5; 8 nucleotides align to TRBD2. Specimen: blood. In DNA form, the CDR3 reads TGTGCCAGTACAACCCAACGGGGGGGCCTAGAGACCCAGTACTTC. It yields the protein CASTTQRGGLETQYF.